A selection of T cell receptor beta chains follows, all from one sample in a study of shared clonotypes between healthy human individuals. Method: immunoSEQ multiplex PCR; TCRdb's copy keeps in-frame clones and lacks some. Of about 470,000 clones in the sample, roughly 83% were seen once. The sample taken for sequencing was PBMCs. Receptors were obtained from a woman between 40 and 55 years old in good health. Some clones in this sample may be carry-over from other donors' samples. Each CDR3 is given with its conserved first and last residue. D genes are given only for firm matches. Clone size is given for some rows only: seen once, a few or many times, or a class if the clone is expanded.

TRBJ1-2 | NA | TRBV7-9 | NA | TGTGCCAGCAGCTTGACGGGAGCTAACTATGGCTACACCTTC | CASSLTGANYGYTF
TRBJ2-7 | NA | TRBV7-8 | NA | TGTGCCAGCAGCCTAGGGGCTGGGTACGAGCAGTACTTC | CASSLGAGYEQYF
TRBJ2-5 | TRBD2 | TRBV28 | many | TGTGCCAGCAGTTTATCGGTCTGGGGGCTAGCGGGAATTAAAGAGACCCAGTACTTC | CASSLSVWGLAGIKETQYF
TRBJ2-5 | NA | TRBV5-1 | NA | TGCGCCAGCAGCTTGGGACAGGGAGGCGAGACCCAGTACTTC | CASSLGQGGETQYF
TRBJ2-2 | TRBD1 | TRBV19 | NA | TGTGCCAGTAGTATTGGGGACAGGGACACCGGGGAGCTGTTTTTT | CASSIGDRDTGELFF
TRBJ1-1 | TRBD1 | TRBV5-4 | NA | TGTGCCAGCAGCTTGGATTCGGGCAGGGGGACTGAAGCTTTCTTT | CASSLDSGRGTEAFF
TRBJ1-5 | NA | TRBV5-5 | many | TGTGCCAGCAGCCCCCATGACAATCAGCCCCAGCATTTT | CASSPHDNQPQHF
TRBJ1-4 | NA | TRBV28 | NA | TGTGCCAGCAGGTCCGGGGGGGCGAATGAAAAACTGTTTTTT | CASRSGGANEKLFF
TRBJ2-3 | NA | TRBV5-5 | few | TGTGCCAGCAGCTTGGTGGCAGATACGCAGTATTTT | CASSLVADTQYF
TRBJ2-1 | NA | TRBV6-1 | few | TGTGCCAGCAGTGAGCGATTCTACAATGAGCAGTTCTTC | CASSERFYNEQFF